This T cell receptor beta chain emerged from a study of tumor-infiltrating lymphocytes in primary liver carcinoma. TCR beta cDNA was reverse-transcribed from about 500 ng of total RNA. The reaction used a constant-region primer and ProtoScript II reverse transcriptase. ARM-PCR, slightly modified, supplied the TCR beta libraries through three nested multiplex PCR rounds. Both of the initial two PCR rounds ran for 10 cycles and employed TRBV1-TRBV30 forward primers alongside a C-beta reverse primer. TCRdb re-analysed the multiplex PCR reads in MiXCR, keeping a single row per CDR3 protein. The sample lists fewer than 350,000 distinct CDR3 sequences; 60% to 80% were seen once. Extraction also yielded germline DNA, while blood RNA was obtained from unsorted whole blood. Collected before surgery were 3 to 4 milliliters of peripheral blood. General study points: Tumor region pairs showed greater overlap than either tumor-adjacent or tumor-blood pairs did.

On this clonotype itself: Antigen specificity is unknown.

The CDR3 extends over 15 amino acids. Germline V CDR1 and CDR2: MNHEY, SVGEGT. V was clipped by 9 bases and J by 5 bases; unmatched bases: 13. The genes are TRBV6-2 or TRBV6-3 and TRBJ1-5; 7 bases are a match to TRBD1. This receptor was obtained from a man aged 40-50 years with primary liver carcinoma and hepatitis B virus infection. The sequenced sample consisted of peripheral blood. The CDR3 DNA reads TGTGCCAGGAGCCTGACAGGGAGTCGGGATCAGCCCCAGCATTTT. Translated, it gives CARSLTGSRDQPQHF.